These 31 T cell receptor beta chains share one sample of origin, sequenced in a study of blood T cell repertoires in COVID-19. Using immunoSEQ multiplex PCR, the repertoire was profiled, and TCRdb retains in-frame clones only, with some absent. The data show some 140,000 clones, with approximately 88% seen just once and under 5.5% held by the top ten. The sample consisted of PBMCs or T cells enriched from blood (not recorded which). The receptors were gathered from a man aged 40-50 years with acute COVID-19.

The chain recombines TRBV7-6 with TRBJ2-1; 10 bases fit TRBD2. The length of the CDR3 is 16 residues. V was pared by 5 bases and J by 2 bases, with 6 bases of the junction left unmatched. Germline values: CDR1 SGHVS, CDR2 FNYEAQ. The CDR3 nucleotides read TGTGCCAGCAGCCCCCGGACTAGCGGTACCTACAATGAGCAGTTCTTC. It is translated as CASSPRTSGTYNEQFF.

CDR3 DNA: TGTGCCAGCAGTTCCCGACTAGCGGGATTCTACGAGCAGTACTTC. Its translation is CASSSRLAGFYEQYF. The chain has TRBV28 and TRBJ2-7, with 11 bases fitting TRBD2. V trimming: 4 bases; J trimming: 3 bases; junction bases outside the gene matches: 5. From germline, CDR1 is MDHEN and CDR2 SYDVKM. The CDR3 extends over 15 amino acids. Full variable domain (rest looked up from reference TRBV28 and TRBJ2-7): DVKVTQSSRYLVKRTGEKVFLECVQDMDHENMFWYRQDPGLGLRLIYFSYDVKMKEKGDIPEGYSVSREKKERFSLILESASTNQTSMYLCASSSRLAGFYEQYFGPGTRLTVT.

The chain links TRBV2 to TRBJ1-6; the D is unclear. CDR3 length: 15 residues. Trimming cost V 4 bases and J 10 bases, with 17 bases left between them. Germline lookup yields CDR1 SNHLY and CDR2 FYNNEI. CDR3 sequence reads: CASSVSGGFESPLHF. In DNA form, the CDR3 reads TGTGCCAGCAGTGTCTCAGGTGGTTTTGAGTCACCCCTCCACTTT.

The chain links TRBV3-1 (or the pseudogene TRBV3-2) to TRBJ2-7; TRBD2 matches at 12 bases. V lost 3 bases, J lost 6 bases, and 9 bases stayed unmatched. CDR1 is LGHDT and CDR2 is YNNKEL in the germline V gene (reference sequence). The CDR3 has 16 residues. The CDR3 coding sequence is TGTGCCAGCAGCCACCGGACTAGCGGGGCTCGACGCGAGCAGTACTTC. Amino acid sequence: CASSHRTSGARREQYF.

This clone was counted once. The V call is TRBV11-3, the J call TRBJ1-6; D is uncertain. The germline gives CDR1 SGHNT, CDR2 YENEEA. This CDR3 has 13 amino acids. The ends were cut back, 5 bases at V and 10 bases at J, with 12 bases in the middle. The DNA for the CDR3 is TGTGCCAGCAGCAAAAACCCGCGATCACCCCTCCACTTT. Its protein is CASSKNPRSPLHF.

V is TRBV3-1 (or the pseudogene TRBV3-2) and J is TRBJ1-4; TRBD1 is a possible D gene (6 bases). CDR3 length equals 18 residues. Germline V CDR1 and CDR2: LGHDT, YNNKEL (reference sequence). The V end lost 1 base, the J end lost 8 bases, and 23 bases lay between the germline ends. In DNA, the CDR3 is TGTGCCAGCAGCCAAGGGTTCGGCGTCGTGGCAGGGGAAGAAAAACTGTTTTTT. Translated: CASSQGFGVVAGEEKLFF.

The CDR3, as DNA: TGTGCCCACAGGCCCCAGGGGGTCGAAGAGACCCAGTACTTC. The encoded protein is CAHRPQGVEETQYF. This chain joins TRBV28 and TRBJ2-5; 7 nucleotides align to TRBD1. The length of the CDR3 is 14 residues. Per the germline V gene, CDR1 is MDHEN and CDR2 is SYDVKM. Unmatched junction bases numbered 12, after V lost 11 bases and J lost 3 bases.

The chain recombines TRBV5-8 with TRBJ1-5; 8 nucleotides line up with TRBD1. Unmatched junction bases numbered 2, after V lost 4 bases and J lost 2 bases. The CDR3 has 14 residues. Germline V gene data show CDR1 as SGHTS and CDR2 as YDEGEE. CDR3 sequence reads: CASSPGQGNQPQHF. For the CDR3, the DNA is TGTGCCAGCAGCCCGGGACAGGGCAATCAGCCCCAGCATTTT. Full variable domain (remainder filled in from reference TRBV5-8 and TRBJ1-5): EAGVTQSPTHLIKTRGQQATLRCSPISGHTSVYWYQQALGLGLQFLLWYDEGEERNRGNFPPRFSGRQFPNYSSELNVNALELEDSALYLCASSPGQGNQPQHFGDGTRLSIL.

This rearrangement joins TRBV7-9 to TRBJ2-3, with D perhaps matching TRBD2 (6 bases). The CDR3 has 16 residues. The germline V gene has CDR1 SEHNR and CDR2 FQNEAQ (reference sequence). V was trimmed by 5 bases and J by 0 bases, leaving 15 bases between them. As DNA, the CDR3 is TGTGCCAGCAGCCTCCTCGGAGGGCGTAGCACAGATACGCAGTATTTT. This sequence encodes CASSLLGGRSTDTQYF.

V gene TRBV6-6 combines with J gene TRBJ2-3; D remains unclear. The germline V gene has CDR1 MNHNY and CDR2 SVGAGI (reference sequence). V was shortened by 8 bases and J by 0 bases, with 9 bases between the two germline ends. This CDR3 is built from 13 residues. DNA for the CDR3: TGTGCCAGCCCGAGGAATAGCACAGATACGCAGTATTTT. This gives the protein CASPRNSTDTQYF.

The CDR3 DNA follows: TGTGCCAGCAGCGTAACTAGCTTACAAAACATTCAGTACTTC. Translated, it gives CASSVTSLQNIQYF. The genes are TRBV7-2 and TRBJ2-4, with D possibly being TRBD2 (6 bases). With 5 bases removed from V and 5 bases from J, the gap between germline ends came to 13 bases. The germline gives CDR1 SGHTA, CDR2 FQGNSA. This CDR3 is 14 amino acids long.

The chain carries TRBV30 and TRBJ1-4, with D tentatively TRBD1 (5 bases). The CDR3 runs to 13 residues. V gave up 5 bases and J gave up 6 bases, with 13 bases separating them. The germline V gene encodes CDR1 GTSNPN and CDR2 SVGIG (reference sequence). The CDR3 DNA follows: TGTGCCTGGGGGGGAGCAACCTATGAAAAACTGTTTTTT. This sequence encodes CAWGGATYEKLFF.

This clone occurred a few times. V and J are TRBV19 and TRBJ1-4; TRBD1 matches 9 bases. The germline V gene has CDR1 LNHDA and CDR2 SQIVND (reference sequence). V was clipped by 4 bases and J by 4 bases; unmatched bases: 7. This CDR3 is 16 amino acids long. The CDR3 bases are TGTGCCAGTAGTACCCCGGGGGACAGGGTTAATGAAAAACTGTTTTTT. Amino acid sequence: CASSTPGDRVNEKLFF. The full variable domain, with the rest looked up from reference TRBV19 and TRBJ1-4, is DGGITQSPKYLFRKEGQNVTLSCEQNLNHDAMYWYRQDPGQGLRLIYYSQIVNDFQKGDIAEGYSVSREKKESFPLTVTSAQKNPTAFYLCASSTPGDRVNEKLFFGSGTQLSVL.

This clone was seen just once. This chain connects TRBV7-6 to TRBJ2-5; no clear D. There are 13 residues in the CDR3. V was pared by 2 bases and J by 5 bases, with 9 bases between. The germline CDR1 and CDR2 sequences are SGHVS and FNYEAQ. CDR3: CASSLIARETQYF. The CDR3 nucleotides read TGTGCCAGCAGCTTAATAGCCCGCGAGACCCAGTACTTC.

This chain joins TRBV21-1 and TRBJ2-3; TRBD2, as called in the table, went unchecked against the DNA. TRBV21-1 is marked as a pseudogene. The CDR3 spans 15 residues. Here the CDR3 DNA reads TGTGCCAGCGTACAACTAGCGGGAGTTTCAGATACGCAGTATTTT. Translation gives CASVQLAGVSDTQYF.

V gene TRBV2 combines with J gene TRBJ1-6, with 8 nucleotides matching TRBD1. The CDR3 totals 13 residues. Per the germline V gene, CDR1 is SNHLY and CDR2 is FYNNEI. Germline trimming cut 11 bases from V and 6 bases from J; bases unmatched to any gene: 6. The CDR3 spells CACRQGANSPLHF. CDR3 nucleotide sequence: TGTGCCTGTCGTCAGGGGGCTAATTCACCCCTCCACTTT.

This chain links TRBV29-1 with TRBJ2-1; perhaps TRBD1 as D (5 bases). The CDR3 has 16 amino acids. V dropped 4 bases and J dropped 0 bases, with 16 bases sitting between them. Germline V gene sequence: CDR1 SQVTM, CDR2 ANQGSEA. CDR3 in amino acids: CSVAEQALSSYNEQFF. The CDR3 DNA sequence: TGCAGCGTTGCAGAACAGGCCTTGAGCTCCTACAATGAGCAGTTCTTC.

This clone was counted a few times. The CDR3 sequence is CASSSFGTPNPTDTQYF. CDR3 DNA: TGTGCCAGTTCCTCCTTCGGGACACCTAACCCCACAGATACGCAGTATTTT. The chain combines TRBV9 with TRBJ2-3; possibly TRBD1 for D (6 bases). The germline CDR1 and CDR2 sequences are SGDLS and YYNGEE. The length of the CDR3 is 17 residues. With 8 bases removed from V and 2 bases from J, the gap between germline ends came to 24 bases.

The rearrangement uses TRBV10-3 and TRBJ2-5, with TRBD2 matching over 10 bases. J gave up 3 bases and V 8 bases, and 12 bases lay outside the gene matches. This CDR3 contains 16 residues. Germline values: CDR1 ENHRY, CDR2 SYGVKD. DNA for the CDR3: TGTGCCATCGCTCGGGGGGCTAGCGGGAGTGAAGAGACCCAGTACTTC. It encodes CAIARGASGSEETQYF.

The V and J genes are TRBV28 and TRBJ2-1, with TRBD2 matching 9 bases. Looked up from germline, CDR1 is MDHEN and CDR2 is SYDVKM. V lost 7 bases to trimming and J lost 8 bases; unmatched junction nucleotides: 12. CDR3 length: 15 residues. CDR3 nucleotides: TGTGCCAGCACCTCCCAGGCGGGAGGGAGCCATGAGCAGTTCTTC. Amino acids: CASTSQAGGSHEQFF.

This chain joins TRBV28 and TRBJ2-7; 9 bases match TRBD2. CDR1 is MDHEN and CDR2 is SYDVKM in the germline V gene. The CDR3 has 13 residues. V lost 8 bases, J lost 1 base, and 3 bases stayed unmatched. CDR3 sequence (DNA): TGTGCCAGCCTAGCGGGATCTTCCTACGAGCAGTACTTC. Translating it yields CASLAGSSYEQYF.

CDR3: CASSLDLRSAGNTIYF. CDR3 nucleotides: TGTGCCAGCAGCTTAGATCTCCGCTCGGCTGGAAACACCATATATTTT. The chain employs TRBV11-2 and TRBJ1-3; no reliable D call. V gave up 0 bases and J gave up 2 bases, with 11 bases separating them. Germline lookup yields CDR1 SGHAT and CDR2 FQNNGV. The CDR3 length is 16 residues.

This clone was detected a few times. This chain joins TRBV20-1 and TRBJ1-5; D unclear. Trimming stripped 3 bases from V and 2 bases from J, with 11 bases between. Germline loops: CDR1 DFQATT, CDR2 SNEGSKA (reference sequence). The CDR3 is made up of 14 amino acids. The CDR3 protein is CSASGVGGNQPQHF. The CDR3 region has the DNA TGCAGTGCTAGTGGGGTTGGAGGCAATCAGCCCCAGCATTTT.

The chain is built from TRBV29-1 and TRBJ1-2; a possible D gene is TRBD1 (6 bases). CDR1 and CDR2 (germline): SQVTM, ANQGSEA. The CDR3 covers 12 residues. Trimming shortened V by 4 bases and J by 3 bases, and 9 bases separated the two germline ends. DNA for the CDR3: TGCAGCGTTGGAGGGGGGGACTATGGCTACACCTTC. This gives the protein CSVGGGDYGYTF.

The chain has TRBV5-8 and TRBJ2-1; TRBD1 matches at 8 bases. The germline gives CDR1 SGHTS, CDR2 YDEGEE. The CDR3 contains 17 residues. Losses at the gene ends were 2 bases for V and 3 bases for J; bases not matched to a gene: 10. The CDR3 sequence: CASSFFIADRGYNEQFF. CDR3 DNA sequence: TGTGCCAGCAGCTTTTTTATCGCCGACAGGGGCTACAATGAGCAGTTCTTC.

V is TRBV27 and J is TRBJ2-1; weak D call: TRBD2 (6 bases). V gave up 4 bases and J gave up 10 bases, with 17 bases separating them. The germline V gene has CDR1 MNHEY and CDR2 SMNVEV (reference sequence). There are 14 residues in the CDR3. CDR3 in DNA: TGTGCCAGCAGTTCCCGACTAGGGCGGCGGGAGCAGTTCTTC. Translated: CASSSRLGRREQFF.

This clone turned up a few times. This chain joins TRBV7-2 and TRBJ2-3; 7 nucleotides align to TRBD2. This CDR3 contains 16 residues. Germline CDR1 is SGHTA and CDR2 is FQGNSA. V was clipped by 5 bases and J by 2 bases; unmatched bases: 10. The CDR3, as DNA: TGTGCCAGCAGCATGTCTAGCGGCTCAACCACAGATACGCAGTATTTT. This gives the protein CASSMSSGSTTDTQYF.

This clone was detected a few times. The rearrangement links TRBV7-8 to TRBJ2-1; 10 nucleotides line up with TRBD2. The trim removed 5 bases at V and 0 bases at J, leaving 7 bases unmatched. The length of the CDR3 is 17 residues. Germline V gene lookup returns CDR1 SGHVS and CDR2 FQNEAQ. The CDR3 loop is CASSAGLAANSYNEQFF. Here the CDR3 DNA reads TGTGCCAGCAGCGCAGGACTAGCGGCCAACTCCTACAATGAGCAGTTCTTC.

This rearrangement joins TRBV19 to TRBJ2-1; 11 nucleotides agree with TRBD1. CDR1 and CDR2 (germline): LNHDA, SQIVND (reference sequence). Germline trimming cut 1 base from V and 8 bases from J; bases unmatched to any gene: 1. This CDR3 has 14 residues. CDR3 DNA: TGTGCCAGTAGTATAGGGACAGGGGGCGATGAGCAGTTCTTC. This gives the protein CASSIGTGGDEQFF.

This chain connects TRBV6-1 to TRBJ2-7; the D is unclear. V dropped 2 bases and J dropped 0 bases, with 5 bases sitting between them. The CDR3 runs to 13 residues. The germline V gene encodes CDR1 MNHNS and CDR2 SASEGT. This chain's CDR3 is CASSETASYEQYF. CDR3 DNA: TGTGCCAGCAGTGAAACTGCCTCCTACGAGCAGTACTTC.

CDR3 loop: CASSFNRGNSPLHF. The CDR3 bases are TGTGCCAGCAGCTTTAACAGGGGTAATTCACCCCTCCACTTT. The rearrangement uses TRBV5-6 and TRBJ1-6, with TRBD1 matching 7 bases. The V segment lost 2 bases and the J segment 6 bases; nucleotides outside the gene matches: 2. The CDR3 consists of 14 residues. CDR1 and CDR2 (germline): SGHDT, YYEEEE. The whole variable domain, filled in from reference TRBV5-6 and TRBJ1-6, reads DAGVTQSPTHLIKTRGQQVTLRCSPKSGHDTVSWYQQALGQGPQFIFQYYEEEERQRGNFPDRFSGHQFPNYSSELNVNALLLGDSALYLCASSFNRGNSPLHFGNGTRLTVT.